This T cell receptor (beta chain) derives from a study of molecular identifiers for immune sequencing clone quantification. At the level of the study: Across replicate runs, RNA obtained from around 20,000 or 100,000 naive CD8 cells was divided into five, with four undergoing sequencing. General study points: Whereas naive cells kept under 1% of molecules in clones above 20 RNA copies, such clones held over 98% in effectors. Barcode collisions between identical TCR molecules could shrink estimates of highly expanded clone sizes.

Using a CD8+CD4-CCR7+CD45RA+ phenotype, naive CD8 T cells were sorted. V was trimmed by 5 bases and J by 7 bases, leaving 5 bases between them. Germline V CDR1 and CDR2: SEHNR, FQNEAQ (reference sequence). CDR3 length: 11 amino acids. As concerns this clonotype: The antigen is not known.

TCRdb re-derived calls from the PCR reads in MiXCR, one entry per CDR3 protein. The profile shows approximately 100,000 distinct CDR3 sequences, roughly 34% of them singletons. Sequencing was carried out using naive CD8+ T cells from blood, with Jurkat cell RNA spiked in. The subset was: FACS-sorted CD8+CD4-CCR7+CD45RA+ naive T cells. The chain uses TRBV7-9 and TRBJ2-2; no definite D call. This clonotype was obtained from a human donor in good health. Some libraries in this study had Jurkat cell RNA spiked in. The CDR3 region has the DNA TGTGCCAGCAGCCAGATCGGGGAGCTGTTTTTT. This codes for CASSQIGELFF.